This TCR beta chain stems from a study of cytomegalovirus exposure and HLA in healthy donors. PCR employed 60 Vbeta and 13 Jbeta primers. The repertoire was sequenced with immunoSEQ multiplex PCR; TCRdb's copy has only in-frame clones and lacks some. The table has approximately 140,000 clones, approximately 77% seen once. Trimming shortened V by 6 bases and J by 4 bases, and 19 bases separated the two germline ends. The CDR3 contains 16 residues. Per the germline V gene, CDR1 is MNHEY and CDR2 is SMNVEV (reference sequence). Study-wide results and caveats: V- and J-gene trimming of TCR beta was linked (in a later analysis) to a missense DCLRE1C variant.

Comments on this clone: Its antigen is still unknown.

The chain carries TRBV27 and TRBJ1-5, with D maybe TRBD1 (5 bases). This receptor was obtained from a woman aged 60-70 years in good health and CMV-seronegative. The sample consisted of PBMCs. The CDR3 spells CASSISFRTPNQPQHF. CDR3 bases: TGTGCCAGCAGCATATCATTTAGGACACCTAATCAGCCCCAGCATTTT.